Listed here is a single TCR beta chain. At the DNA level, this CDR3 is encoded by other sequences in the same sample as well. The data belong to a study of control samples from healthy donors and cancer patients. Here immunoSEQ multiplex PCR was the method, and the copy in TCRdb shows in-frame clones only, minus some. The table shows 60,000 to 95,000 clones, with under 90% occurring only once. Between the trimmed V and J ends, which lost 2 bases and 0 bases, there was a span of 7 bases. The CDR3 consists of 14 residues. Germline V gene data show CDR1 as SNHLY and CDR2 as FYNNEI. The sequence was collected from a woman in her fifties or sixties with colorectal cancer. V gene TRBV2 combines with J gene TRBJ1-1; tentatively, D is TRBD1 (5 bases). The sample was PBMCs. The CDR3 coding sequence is TGTGCCAGCAGTGAACAGGGAATGAACACTGAAGCTTTCTTT. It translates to CASSEQGMNTEAFF.